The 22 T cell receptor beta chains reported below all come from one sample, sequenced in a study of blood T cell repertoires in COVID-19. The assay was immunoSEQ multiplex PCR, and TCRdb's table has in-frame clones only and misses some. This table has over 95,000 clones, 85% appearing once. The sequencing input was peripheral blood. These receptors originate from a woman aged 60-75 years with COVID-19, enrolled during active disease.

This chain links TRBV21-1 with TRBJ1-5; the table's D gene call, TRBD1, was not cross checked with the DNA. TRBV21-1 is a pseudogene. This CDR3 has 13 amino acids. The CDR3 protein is CASTQEGVQPQHF. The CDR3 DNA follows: TGTGCCAGCACCCAAGAAGGGGTTCAGCCCCAGCATTTT.

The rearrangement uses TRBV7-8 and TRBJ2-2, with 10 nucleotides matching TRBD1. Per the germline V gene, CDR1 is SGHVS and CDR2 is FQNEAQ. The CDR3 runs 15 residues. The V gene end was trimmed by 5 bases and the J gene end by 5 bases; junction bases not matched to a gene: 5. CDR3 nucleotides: TGTGCCAGCAGCCCGGACAGGGGGGGAACCGGGGAGCTGTTTTTT. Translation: CASSPDRGGTGELFF.

DNA for the CDR3: TGTGCCAGCAGTGGAATAGTCAACACCGGGGAGCTGTTTTTT. Protein product: CASSGIVNTGELFF. The gene calls are TRBV2 and TRBJ2-2; D call uncertain. Germline CDR1 is SNHLY and CDR2 is FYNNEI. The CDR3 runs 14 residues. Trimming took 4 bases from V and 2 from J, leaving 8 bases between them.

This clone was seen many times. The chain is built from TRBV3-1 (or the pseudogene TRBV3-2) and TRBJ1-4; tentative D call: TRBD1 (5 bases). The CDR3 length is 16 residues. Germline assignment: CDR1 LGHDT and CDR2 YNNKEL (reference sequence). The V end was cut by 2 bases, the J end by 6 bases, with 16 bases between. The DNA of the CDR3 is TGTGCCAGCAGCCAATTGCTAGGGGAATCTGATGAAAAACTGTTTTTT. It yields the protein CASSQLLGESDEKLFF.

CDR3 coding DNA: TGCAGTGCCCCTCTAGCAGATTTGGCTTTCTTT. This gives the protein CSAPLADLAFF. This chain connects TRBV20-1 to TRBJ1-1, with D hard to call. V lost 6 bases, J lost 11 bases, and 16 bases lay in between. The germline gives CDR1 DFQATT, CDR2 SNEGSKA (reference sequence). This CDR3 region has 11 residues.

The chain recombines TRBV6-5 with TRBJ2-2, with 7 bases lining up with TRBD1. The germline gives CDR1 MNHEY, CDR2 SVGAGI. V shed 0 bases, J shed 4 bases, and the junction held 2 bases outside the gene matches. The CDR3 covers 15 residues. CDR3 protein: CASSYSGQVTGELFF. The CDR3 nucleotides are TGTGCCAGCAGTTACTCCGGACAGGTCACCGGGGAGCTGTTTTTT.

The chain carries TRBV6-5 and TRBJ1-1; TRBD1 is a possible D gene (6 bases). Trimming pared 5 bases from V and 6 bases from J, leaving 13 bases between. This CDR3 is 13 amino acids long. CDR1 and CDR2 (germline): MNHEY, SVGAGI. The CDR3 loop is CASSPGKGAEAFF. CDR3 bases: TGTGCCAGCAGTCCCGGGAAGGGGGCTGAAGCTTTCTTT.

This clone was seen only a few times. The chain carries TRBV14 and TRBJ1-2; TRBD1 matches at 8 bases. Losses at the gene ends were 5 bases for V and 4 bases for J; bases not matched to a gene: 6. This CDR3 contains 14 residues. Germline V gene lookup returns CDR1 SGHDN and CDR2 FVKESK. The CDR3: CASSSRQGSYGYTF. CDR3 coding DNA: TGTGCCAGCAGCTCTCGACAGGGGAGCTATGGCTACACCTTC.

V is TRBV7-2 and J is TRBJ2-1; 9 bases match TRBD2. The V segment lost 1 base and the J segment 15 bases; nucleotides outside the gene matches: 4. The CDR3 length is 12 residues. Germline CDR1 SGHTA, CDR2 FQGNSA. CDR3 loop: CASSLGGGALFF. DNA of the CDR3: TGTGCCAGCAGCTTAGGCGGGGGGGCCCTGTTCTTC.

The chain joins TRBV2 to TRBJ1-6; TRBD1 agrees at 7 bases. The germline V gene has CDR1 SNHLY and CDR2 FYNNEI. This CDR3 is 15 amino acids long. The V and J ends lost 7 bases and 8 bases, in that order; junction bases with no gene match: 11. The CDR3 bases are TGTGCCAGCAACGTACAGGGGCCACTTGATTCACCCCTCCACTTT. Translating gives CASNVQGPLDSPLHF. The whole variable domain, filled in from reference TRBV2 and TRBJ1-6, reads EPEVTQTPSHQVTQMGQEVILRCVPISNHLYFYWYRQILGQKVEFLVSFYNNEISEKSEIFDDQFSVERPDGSNFTLKIRSTKLEDSAMYFCASNVQGPLDSPLHFGNGTRLTVT.

The CDR3 DNA reads TGTGCCATCAGTGAGACCGGGACAGGGGAGCCCTATGGCTACACCTTC. Encoded protein: CAISETGTGEPYGYTF. The chain joins TRBV10-3 to TRBJ1-2, with 10 bases aligning to TRBD1. Germline V gene lookup returns CDR1 ENHRY and CDR2 SYGVKD. The CDR3 length is 16 residues. After removal of 2 bases from V and 4 bases from J, the junction contained 7 bases not matched to a gene.

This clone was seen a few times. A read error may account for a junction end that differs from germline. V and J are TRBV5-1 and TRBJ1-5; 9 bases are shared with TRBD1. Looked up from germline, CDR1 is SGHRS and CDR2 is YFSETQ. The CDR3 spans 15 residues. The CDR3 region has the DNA TGCGCCAGCAGGTTGGGACAGGGAGTCAATCAGCCCCAGCATTTT. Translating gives CASRLGQGVNQPQHF.

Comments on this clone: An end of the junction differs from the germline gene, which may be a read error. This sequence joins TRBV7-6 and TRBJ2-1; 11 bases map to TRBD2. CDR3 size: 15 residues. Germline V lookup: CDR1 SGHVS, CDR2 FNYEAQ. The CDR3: CASSVAGGTYNEQFF. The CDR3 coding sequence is TGTGCCAGCAGCGTAGCGGGGGGGACCTACAATGAGCAGTTCTTC.

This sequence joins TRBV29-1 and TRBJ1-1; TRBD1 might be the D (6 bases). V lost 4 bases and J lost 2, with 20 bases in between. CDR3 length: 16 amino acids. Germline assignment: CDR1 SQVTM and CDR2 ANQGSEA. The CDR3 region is CSVAPARGGFNTEAFF. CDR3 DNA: TGCAGCGTTGCACCCGCCAGGGGTGGTTTCAACACTGAAGCTTTCTTT.

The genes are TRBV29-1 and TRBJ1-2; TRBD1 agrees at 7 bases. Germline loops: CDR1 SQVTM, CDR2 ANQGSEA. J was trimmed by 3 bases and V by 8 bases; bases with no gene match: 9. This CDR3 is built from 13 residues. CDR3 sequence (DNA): TGCAGCTCGCGAGGCACAGGGGACTATGGCTACACCTTC. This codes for CSSRGTGDYGYTF.

CDR3 bases: TGTGCCAGCAGCACTGGGACAGGGGGATACAATGAGCAGTTCTTC. Its translation: CASSTGTGGYNEQFF. This chain uses TRBV5-4 with TRBJ2-1, with 11 bases aligning to TRBD1. Trimming removed 4 bases from V and 4 bases from J; junction bases left unmatched: 4. The germline CDR1 and CDR2 sequences are SGHNT and YYREEE (reference sequence). The CDR3 length is 15 residues.

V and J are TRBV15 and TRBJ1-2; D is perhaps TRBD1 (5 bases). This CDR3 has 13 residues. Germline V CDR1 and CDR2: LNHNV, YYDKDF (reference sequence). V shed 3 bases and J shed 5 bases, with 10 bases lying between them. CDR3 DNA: TGTGCCACCAGCAGTGGGGGGGAATATGGCTACACCTTC. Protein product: CATSSGGEYGYTF. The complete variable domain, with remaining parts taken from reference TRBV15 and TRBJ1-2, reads DAMVIQNPRYQVTQFGKPVTLSCSQTLNHNVMYWYQQKSSQAPKLLFHYYDKDFNNEADTPDNFQSRRPNTSFCFLDIRSPGLGDTAMYLCATSSGGEYGYTFGSGTRLTVV.

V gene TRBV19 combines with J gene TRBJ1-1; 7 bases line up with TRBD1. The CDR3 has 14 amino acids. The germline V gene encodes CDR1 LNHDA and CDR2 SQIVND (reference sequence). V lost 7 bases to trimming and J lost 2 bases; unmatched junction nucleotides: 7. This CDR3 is CASTPGTANTEAFF. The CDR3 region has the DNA TGTGCCAGTACCCCCGGGACAGCAAACACTGAAGCTTTCTTT.

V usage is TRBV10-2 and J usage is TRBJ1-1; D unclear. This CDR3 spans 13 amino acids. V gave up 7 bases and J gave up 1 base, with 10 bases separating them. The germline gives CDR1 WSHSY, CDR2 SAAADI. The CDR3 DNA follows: TGCGCCAGCAAGAGAGCAGGGAACACTGAAGCTTTCTTT. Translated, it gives CASKRAGNTEAFF.

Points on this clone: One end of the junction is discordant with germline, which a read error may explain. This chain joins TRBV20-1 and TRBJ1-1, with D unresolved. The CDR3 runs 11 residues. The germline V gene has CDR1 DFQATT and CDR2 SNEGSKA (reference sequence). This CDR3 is CSASQSSEILF. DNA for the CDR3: TGCAGTGCTAGCCAATCGTCAGAAATTCTCTTT.

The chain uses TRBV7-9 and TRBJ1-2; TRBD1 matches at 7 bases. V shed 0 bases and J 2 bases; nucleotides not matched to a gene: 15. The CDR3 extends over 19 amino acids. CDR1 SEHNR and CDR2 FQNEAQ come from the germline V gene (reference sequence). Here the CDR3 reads CASSLAPGTADFLNYGYTF. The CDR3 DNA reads TGTGCCAGCAGCTTAGCGCCAGGGACAGCCGACTTTTTGAACTATGGCTACACCTTC.

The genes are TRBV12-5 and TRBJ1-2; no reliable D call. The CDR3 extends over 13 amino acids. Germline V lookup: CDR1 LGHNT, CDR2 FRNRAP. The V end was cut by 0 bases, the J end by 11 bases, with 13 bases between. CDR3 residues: CASGLVSRGSYTF. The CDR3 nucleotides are TGTGCTAGTGGTTTGGTATCCAGAGGGTCGTACACCTTC.